This TCR beta chain was sequenced during a study of Graves' ophthalmopathy and Graves' hyperthyroidism. There are many counts of this clonotype. Amplification from RNA transcripts yielded the TCR beta CDR3 regions. Investigators did first-round RT-PCR with HTBI primers, then second-round multiplex PCR. TCRdb used MiXCR to reprocess the multiplex PCR reads, holding one entry per CDR3 protein. There are 400,000 to 450,000 distinct CDR3 sequences in the sample; over 20% occur only once, and roughly 3% lies in the top ten. This TCR was recovered from a woman aged 18-35 years with stable Graves' hyperthyroidism. The sample taken for sequencing was peripheral blood.

Written as DNA, the CDR3 is TGTGCCAGCAGTTTACCAGGGAACTATGGCTACACCTTC. Protein product: CASSLPGNYGYTF. The V gene is TRBV12-3 or TRBV12-4, the J gene TRBJ1-2, with D possibly TRBD1 on 5 matching bases. The CDR3 sequence is 13 residues long. The V end was cut by 2 bases, the J end by 2 bases, with 6 bases between.